Sequencing of this T cell receptor (beta chain) was carried out in a study of cytomegalovirus exposure and HLA in healthy donors. Study information: The roughly 100 million unique TCR beta sequences, from about 190 million T cells, were found by an earlier analysis. Tens of millions of unique TCRs from HLA-typed donors were held in an early release of data.

Trimming stripped 0 bases from V and 11 bases from J, with 19 bases between. Germline loops: CDR1 LGHNA, CDR2 YSLEER. The CDR3 loop spans 15 amino acids. Study-wide findings and caveats: As a later analysis showed, a missense DCLRE1C variant was linked to trimming of TCR beta V- and J-genes. Later analysis identified about 15,000 TCR beta sequences associated with HLA alleles, using a false discovery rate threshold of 0.05.

In regard to this clone: Its cognate antigen is unknown.

60 Vbeta and 13 Jbeta primers were used in PCR. Assay: immunoSEQ multiplex PCR; the TCRdb copy retains only in-frame clones and omits some. The sample has around 200,000 clones, 79% seen once. This rearrangement joins TRBV4-3 to TRBJ1-1, with a tentative D call TRBD1 (5 bases). This clonotype was obtained from a woman between 50 and 59 years old in good health and CMV-seronegative. The sample consisted of PBMCs. In DNA form, the CDR3 reads TGCGCCAGCAGCCAAGATTATGGGCAGGGAAGGACCGCTTTCTTT. Translated, it gives CASSQDYGQGRTAFF.